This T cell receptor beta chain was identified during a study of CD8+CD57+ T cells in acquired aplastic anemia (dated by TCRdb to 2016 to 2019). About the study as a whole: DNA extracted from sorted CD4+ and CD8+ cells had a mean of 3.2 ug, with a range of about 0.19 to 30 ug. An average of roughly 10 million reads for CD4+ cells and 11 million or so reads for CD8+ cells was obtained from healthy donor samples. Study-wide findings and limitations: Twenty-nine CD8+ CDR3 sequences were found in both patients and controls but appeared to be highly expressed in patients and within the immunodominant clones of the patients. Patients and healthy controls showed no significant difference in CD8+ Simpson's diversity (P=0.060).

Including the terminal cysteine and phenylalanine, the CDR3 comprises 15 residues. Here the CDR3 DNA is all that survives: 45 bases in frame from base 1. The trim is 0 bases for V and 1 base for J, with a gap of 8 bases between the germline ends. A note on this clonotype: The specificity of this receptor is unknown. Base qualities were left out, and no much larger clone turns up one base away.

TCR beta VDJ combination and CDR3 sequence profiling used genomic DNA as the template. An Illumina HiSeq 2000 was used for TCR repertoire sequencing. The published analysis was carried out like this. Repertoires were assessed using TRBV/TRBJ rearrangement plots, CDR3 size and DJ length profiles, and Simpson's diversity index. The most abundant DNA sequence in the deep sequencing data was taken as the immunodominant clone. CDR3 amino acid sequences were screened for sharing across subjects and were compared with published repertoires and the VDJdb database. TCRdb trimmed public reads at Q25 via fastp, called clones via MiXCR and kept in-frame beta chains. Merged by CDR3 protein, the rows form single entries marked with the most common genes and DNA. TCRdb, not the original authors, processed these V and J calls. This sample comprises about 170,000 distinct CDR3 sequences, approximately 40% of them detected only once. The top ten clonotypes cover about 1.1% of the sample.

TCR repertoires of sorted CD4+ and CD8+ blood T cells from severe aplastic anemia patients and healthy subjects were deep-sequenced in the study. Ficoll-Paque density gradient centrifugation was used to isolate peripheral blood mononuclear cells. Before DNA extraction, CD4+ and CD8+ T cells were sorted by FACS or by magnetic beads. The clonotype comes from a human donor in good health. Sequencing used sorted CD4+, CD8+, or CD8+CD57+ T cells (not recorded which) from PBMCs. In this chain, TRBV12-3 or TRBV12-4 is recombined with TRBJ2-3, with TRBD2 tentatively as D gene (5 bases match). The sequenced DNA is TGTGCCAGCAGTTTAGCGGGAGTACGCACAGATACGCAGTATTTT. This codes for CASSLAGVRTDTQYF.